This TCR beta chain was profiled in a study of identical twins. The CDR3 is 14 residues long. V lost 0 bases to trimming and J lost 3 bases; unmatched junction nucleotides: 0. The germline V gene has CDR1 SGHRS and CDR2 YFSETQ. Using its own MiXCR run on the 5' RACE reads, TCRdb lists one record per CDR3 protein. The data show around 690,000 distinct CDR3 sequences, with 21% seen just once and 4.3% held by the top ten. Study observations and caveats: Cord blood beta clonotypes present at high abundance carried fewer insertions; no such pattern appeared in memory repertoires.

To note about this clonotype: Its matching antigen is unknown.

These sequences were also reported in another study, on T cells expressing NK-cell markers. As that report states: Sequencing of TCR beta repertoires drew on sorted CD3+CD56+NKG2C+, CD3+CD56+NKG2C- and CD3+CD56-NKG2C+ T cells. HCMV seropositivity marked most of the eight sequenced donors; one was seronegative. A range of roughly 1.0-8% of CD8+ T cells consisted of dominant NKG2C+ clonotypes in several donors.

The chain joins TRBV5-1 to TRBJ2-5; 9 nucleotides line up with TRBD1. The specimen was PBMCs. The receptor's source is a young woman in good health. The CDR3 DNA reads as TGCGCCAGCAGCTTGGGGACAGGGGAAGAGACCCAGTACTTC. Translating it yields CASSLGTGEETQYF. Using reference TRBV5-1 and TRBJ2-5 for the parts outside the CDR3, the full variable domain is KAGVTQTPRYLIKTRGQQVTLSCSPISGHRSVSWYQQTPGQGLQFLFEYFSETQRNKGNFPGRFSGRQFSNSRSEMNVSTLELGDSALYLCASSLGTGEETQYFGPGTRLLVL.